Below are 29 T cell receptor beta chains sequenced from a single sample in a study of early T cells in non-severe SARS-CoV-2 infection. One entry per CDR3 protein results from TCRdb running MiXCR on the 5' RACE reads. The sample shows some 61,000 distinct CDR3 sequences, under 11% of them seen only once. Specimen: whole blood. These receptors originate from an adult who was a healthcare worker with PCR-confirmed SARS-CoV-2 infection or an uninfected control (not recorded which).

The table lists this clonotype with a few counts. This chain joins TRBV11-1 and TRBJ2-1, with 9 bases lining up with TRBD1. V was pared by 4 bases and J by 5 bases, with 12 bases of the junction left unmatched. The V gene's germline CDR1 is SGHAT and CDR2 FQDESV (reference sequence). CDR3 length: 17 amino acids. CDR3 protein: CASSSRTGTGQNNEQFF. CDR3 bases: TGTGCCAGCAGCTCAAGAACCGGGACAGGGCAGAACAATGAGCAGTTCTTC.

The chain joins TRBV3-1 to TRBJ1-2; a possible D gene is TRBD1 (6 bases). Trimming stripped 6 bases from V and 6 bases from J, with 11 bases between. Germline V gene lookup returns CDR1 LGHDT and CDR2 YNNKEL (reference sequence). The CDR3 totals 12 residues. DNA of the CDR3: TGTGCCAGCAGAGTCCAGGGGCATGGCTACACCTTC. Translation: CASRVQGHGYTF.

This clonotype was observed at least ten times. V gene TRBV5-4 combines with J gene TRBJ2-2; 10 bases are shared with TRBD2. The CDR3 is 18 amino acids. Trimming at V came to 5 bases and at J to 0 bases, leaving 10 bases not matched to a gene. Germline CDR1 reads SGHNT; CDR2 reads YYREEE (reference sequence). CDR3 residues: CASSSRPSGRSNTGELFF. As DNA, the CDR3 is TGTGCCAGCAGTTCCCGTCCTAGCGGGAGATCGAACACCGGGGAGCTGTTTTTT.

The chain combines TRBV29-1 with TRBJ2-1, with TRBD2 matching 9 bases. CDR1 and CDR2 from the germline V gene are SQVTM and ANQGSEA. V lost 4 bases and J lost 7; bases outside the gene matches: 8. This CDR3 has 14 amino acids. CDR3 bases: TGCAGCGTTGCAAGGGCGGGAGGGGGAAATGAGCAGTTCTTC. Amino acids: CSVARAGGGNEQFF.

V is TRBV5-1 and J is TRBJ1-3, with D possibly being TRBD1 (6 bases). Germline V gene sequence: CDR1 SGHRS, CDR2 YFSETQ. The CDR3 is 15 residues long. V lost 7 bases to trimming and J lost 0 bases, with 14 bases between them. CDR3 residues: CASRQGFYSGNTIYF. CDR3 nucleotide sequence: TGCGCCAGCCGCCAGGGGTTCTACTCTGGAAACACCATATATTTT.

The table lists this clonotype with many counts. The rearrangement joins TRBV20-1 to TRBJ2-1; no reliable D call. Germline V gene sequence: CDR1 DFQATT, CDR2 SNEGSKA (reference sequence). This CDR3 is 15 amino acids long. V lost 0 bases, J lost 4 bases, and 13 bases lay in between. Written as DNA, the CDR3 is TGCAGTGCTAGAGATCTACGGATTATATACAATGAGCAGTTCTTC. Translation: CSARDLRIIYNEQFF.

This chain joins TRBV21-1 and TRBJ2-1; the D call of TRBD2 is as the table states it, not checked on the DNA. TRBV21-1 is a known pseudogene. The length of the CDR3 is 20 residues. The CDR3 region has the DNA TGTGCCAGCAGCGTACACTGCGGGACTAGCGGGCCCTGCTCCTACAATGAGCAGTTCTTC. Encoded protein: CASSVHCGTSGPCSYNEQFF.

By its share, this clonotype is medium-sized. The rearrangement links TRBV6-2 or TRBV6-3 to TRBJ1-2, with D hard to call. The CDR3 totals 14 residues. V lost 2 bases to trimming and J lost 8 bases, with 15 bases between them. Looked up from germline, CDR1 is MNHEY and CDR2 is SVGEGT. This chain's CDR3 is CASSYQSQSSGYTF. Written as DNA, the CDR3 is TGTGCCAGCAGTTACCAGAGTCAGTCGTCGGGCTACACCTTC.

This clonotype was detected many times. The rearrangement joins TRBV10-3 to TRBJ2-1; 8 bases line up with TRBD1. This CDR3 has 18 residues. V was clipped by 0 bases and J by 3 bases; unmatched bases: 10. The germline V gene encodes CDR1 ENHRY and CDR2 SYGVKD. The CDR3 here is CAISESGTGRLGYNEQFF. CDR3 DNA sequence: TGTGCCATCAGTGAGTCGGGGACAGGCCGCCTAGGCTACAATGAGCAGTTCTTC.

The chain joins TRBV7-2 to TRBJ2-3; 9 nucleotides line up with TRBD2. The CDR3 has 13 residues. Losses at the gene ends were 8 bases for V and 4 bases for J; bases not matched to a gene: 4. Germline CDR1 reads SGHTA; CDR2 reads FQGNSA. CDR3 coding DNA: TGTGCCAGCGAGCGGGAGGTCCCAGATACGCAGTATTTT. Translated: CASEREVPDTQYF. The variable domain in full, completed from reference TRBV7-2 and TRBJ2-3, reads GAGVSQSPSNKVTEKGKDVELRCDPISGHTALYWYRQSLGQGLEFLIYFQGNSAPDKSGLPSDRFSAERTGGSVSTLTIQRTQQEDSAVYLCASEREVPDTQYFGPGTRLTVL.

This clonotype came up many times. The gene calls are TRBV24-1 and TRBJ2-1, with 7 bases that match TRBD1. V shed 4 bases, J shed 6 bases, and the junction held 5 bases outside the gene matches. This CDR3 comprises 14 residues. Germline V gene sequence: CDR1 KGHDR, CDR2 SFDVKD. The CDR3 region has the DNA TGTGCCACCAGTGAGACAGGGACCGGCAATGAGCAGTTCTTC. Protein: CATSETGTGNEQFF.

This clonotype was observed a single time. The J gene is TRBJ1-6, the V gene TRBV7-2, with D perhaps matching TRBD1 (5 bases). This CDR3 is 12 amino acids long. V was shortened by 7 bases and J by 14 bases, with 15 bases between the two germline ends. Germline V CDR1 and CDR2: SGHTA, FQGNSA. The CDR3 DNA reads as TGTGCCAGCACCGTAAGACTGGGGGCCCTCCACTTT. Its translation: CASTVRLGALHF.

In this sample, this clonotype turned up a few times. In nucleotides, the CDR3 is TGCAGCGTTGGTTCTAGGACAGGGGTCTCACAATTTAGCTCCTACAATGAGCAGTTCTTC. This codes for CSVGSRTGVSQFSSYNEQFF. The chain combines TRBV29-1 with TRBJ2-1; 9 bases match TRBD1. Germline-derived CDR1 and CDR2 are SQVTM and ANQGSEA. There are 20 residues in the CDR3. The ends lost 4 bases at V and 0 bases at J; junction bases unmatched: 19.

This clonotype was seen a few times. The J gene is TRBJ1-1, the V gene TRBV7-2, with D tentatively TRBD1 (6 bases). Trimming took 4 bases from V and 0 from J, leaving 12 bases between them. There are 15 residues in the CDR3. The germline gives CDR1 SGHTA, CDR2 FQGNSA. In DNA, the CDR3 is TGTGCCAGCAGCTATCAGGGGCTGCTGAACACTGAAGCTTTCTTT. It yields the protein CASSYQGLLNTEAFF.

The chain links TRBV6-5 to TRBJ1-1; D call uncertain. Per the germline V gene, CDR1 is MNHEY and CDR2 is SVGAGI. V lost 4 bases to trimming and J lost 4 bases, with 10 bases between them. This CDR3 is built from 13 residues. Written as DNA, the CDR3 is TGTGCCAGCAGTTCGAGGGTGACCACTGAAGCTTTCTTT. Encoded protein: CASSSRVTTEAFF.

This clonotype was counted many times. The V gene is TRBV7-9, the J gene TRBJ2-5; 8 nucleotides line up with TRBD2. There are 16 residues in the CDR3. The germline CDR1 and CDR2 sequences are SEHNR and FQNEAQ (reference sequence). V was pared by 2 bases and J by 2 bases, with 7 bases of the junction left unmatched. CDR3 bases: TGTGCCAGCAGCTTATCCTTCGGGACTAGACAAGAGACCCAGTACTTC. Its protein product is CASSLSFGTRQETQYF.

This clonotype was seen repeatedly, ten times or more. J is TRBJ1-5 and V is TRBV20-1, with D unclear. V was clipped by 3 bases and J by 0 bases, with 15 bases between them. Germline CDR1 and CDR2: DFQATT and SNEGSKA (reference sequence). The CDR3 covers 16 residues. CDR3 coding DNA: TGCAGTGCTAGTCGGCACCGGGTTGGTAGCAATCAGCCCCAGCATTTT. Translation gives CSASRHRVGSNQPQHF.

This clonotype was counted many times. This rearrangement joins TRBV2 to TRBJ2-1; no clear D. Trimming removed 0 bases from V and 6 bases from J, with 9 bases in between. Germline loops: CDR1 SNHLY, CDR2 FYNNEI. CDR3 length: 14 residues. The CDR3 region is CASSEAPRSNEQFF. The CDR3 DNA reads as TGTGCCAGCAGTGAAGCGCCTCGGAGCAATGAGCAGTTCTTC.

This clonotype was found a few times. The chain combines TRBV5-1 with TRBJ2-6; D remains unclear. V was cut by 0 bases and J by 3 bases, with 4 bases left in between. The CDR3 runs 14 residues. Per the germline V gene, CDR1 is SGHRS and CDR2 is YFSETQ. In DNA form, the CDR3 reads TGCGCCAGCAGCTTGGTGGTTGGGGCCAACGTCCTGACTTTC. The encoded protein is CASSLVVGANVLTF.

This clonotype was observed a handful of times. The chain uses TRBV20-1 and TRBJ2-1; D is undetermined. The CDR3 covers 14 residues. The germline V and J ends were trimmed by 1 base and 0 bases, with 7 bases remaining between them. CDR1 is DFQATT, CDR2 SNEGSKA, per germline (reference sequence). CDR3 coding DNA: TGCAGTGCTAGAGGACTGAGCTCCTACAATGAGCAGTTCTTC. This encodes CSARGLSSYNEQFF.

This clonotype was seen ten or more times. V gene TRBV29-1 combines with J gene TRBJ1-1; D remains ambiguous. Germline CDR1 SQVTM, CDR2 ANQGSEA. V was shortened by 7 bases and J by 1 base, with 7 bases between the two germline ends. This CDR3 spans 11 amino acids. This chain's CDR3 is CSADGNTEAFF. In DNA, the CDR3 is TGCAGCGCCGACGGGAACACTGAAGCTTTCTTT.

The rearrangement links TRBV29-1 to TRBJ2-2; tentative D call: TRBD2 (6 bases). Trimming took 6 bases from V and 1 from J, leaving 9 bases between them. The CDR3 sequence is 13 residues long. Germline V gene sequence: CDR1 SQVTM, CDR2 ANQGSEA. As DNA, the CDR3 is TGCAGCGTCGCCGGGAGGAACACCGGGGAGCTGTTTTTT. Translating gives CSVAGRNTGELFF.

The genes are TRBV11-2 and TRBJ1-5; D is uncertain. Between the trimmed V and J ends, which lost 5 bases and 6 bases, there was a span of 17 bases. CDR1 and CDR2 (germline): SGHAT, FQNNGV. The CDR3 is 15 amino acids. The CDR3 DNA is TGTGCCAGCAGCCCCGACGGATTCAGTAGTCAGCCCCAGCATTTT. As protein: CASSPDGFSSQPQHF.

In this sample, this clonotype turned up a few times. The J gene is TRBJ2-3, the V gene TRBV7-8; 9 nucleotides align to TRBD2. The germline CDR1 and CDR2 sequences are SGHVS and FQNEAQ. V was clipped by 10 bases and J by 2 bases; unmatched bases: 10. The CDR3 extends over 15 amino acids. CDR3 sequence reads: CANPRAGGTTDTQYF. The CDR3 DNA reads TGTGCCAATCCCCGGGCGGGGGGGACCACAGATACGCAGTATTTT.

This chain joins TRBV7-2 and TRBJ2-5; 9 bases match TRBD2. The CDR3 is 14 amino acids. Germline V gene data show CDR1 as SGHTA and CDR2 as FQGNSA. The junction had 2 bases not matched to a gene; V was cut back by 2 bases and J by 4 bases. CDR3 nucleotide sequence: TGTGCCAGCAGCTTACGTAGCGGGAGAGAGACCCAGTACTTC. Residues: CASSLRSGRETQYF.

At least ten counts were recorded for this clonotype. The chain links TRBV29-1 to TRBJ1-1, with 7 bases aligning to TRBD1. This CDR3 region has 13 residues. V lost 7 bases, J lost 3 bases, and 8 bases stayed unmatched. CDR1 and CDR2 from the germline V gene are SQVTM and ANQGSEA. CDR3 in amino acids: CSGCRGGDTEAFF. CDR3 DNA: TGCAGCGGATGCAGGGGGGGGGACACTGAAGCTTTCTTT.

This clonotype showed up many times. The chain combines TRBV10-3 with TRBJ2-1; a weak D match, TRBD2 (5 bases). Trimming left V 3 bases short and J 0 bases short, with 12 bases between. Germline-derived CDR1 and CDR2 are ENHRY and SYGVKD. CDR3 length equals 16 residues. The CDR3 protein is CAISEGGASSYNEQFF. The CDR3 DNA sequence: TGTGCCATCAGTGAAGGAGGCGCCAGCTCCTACAATGAGCAGTTCTTC.

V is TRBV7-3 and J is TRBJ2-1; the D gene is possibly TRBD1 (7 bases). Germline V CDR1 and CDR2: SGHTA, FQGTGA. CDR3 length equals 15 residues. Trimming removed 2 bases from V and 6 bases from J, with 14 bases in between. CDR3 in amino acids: CASSLLAGGGNEQFF. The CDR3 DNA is TGTGCCAGCAGCTTATTGGCAGGGGGAGGCAATGAGCAGTTCTTC.

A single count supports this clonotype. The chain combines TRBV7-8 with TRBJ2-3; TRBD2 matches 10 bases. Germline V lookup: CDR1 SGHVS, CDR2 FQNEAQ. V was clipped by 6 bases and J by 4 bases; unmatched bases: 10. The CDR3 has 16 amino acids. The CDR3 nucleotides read TGTGCCAGCAGTCCCGAGCGGGGGGGCGGGGCAGATACGCAGTATTTT. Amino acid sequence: CASSPERGGGADTQYF.